This record covers a single TCR beta chain. Its antigen is undetermined. TCRdb's table, derived via immunoSEQ multiplex PCR, lists solely in-frame clones and lacks some. The sample comprises 150,000 to 200,000 clones, over 90% of which are singletons, and approximately 2.2% rests with the top ten. V was pared by 0 bases and J by 5 bases, with 6 bases of the junction left unmatched. This CDR3 comprises 16 residues. Germline lookup yields CDR1 LGHNA and CDR2 YNFKEQ. These data originate in a study of T cell responses to AZD1222 COVID-19 vaccine. On the study more broadly: Pooling of second doses given at about 4 or about 12 weeks was done.

General study findings and limits: Vaccination with two AZD1222 doses was followed by a rise in Spike-specific TCR breadth and depth. A reported finding is that nearly half of spike-specific TCRs target unmutated variant regions. The donor cohort was predominantly white British with a female majority, and clonal diversity may have been underestimated.

The specimen comprised peripheral blood, sampled on day 0 of AZD1222 vaccination. The clonotype comes from an adult in good health. The V gene is TRBV4-2, the J gene TRBJ1-5, with 8 bases identical to TRBD1. CDR3 sequence reads: CASSQDLGTGYQPQHF. As DNA, the CDR3 is TGTGCCAGCAGCCAAGATTTAGGGACAGGTTATCAGCCCCAGCATTTT.